This is a list of T cell receptor beta chains from one sample in a study of vaccination and CD4 T cells after COVID-19. TCRdb analysed the PCR reads with MiXCR anew, one entry per CDR3 protein. The sample lists some 8,400 distinct CDR3 sequences, 48% occurring once. No antigen is known for these receptors. Sequencing input: CD4+ T cells from blood, cultured in vitro. The receptors derive from a human donor who had recovered from COVID-19. CDR3s include the opening cysteine and the closing phenylalanine or tryptophan. The D gene is left open where the match is weak. Size is omitted from some rows. Given values are once, few, many or a class for expanded clones.

TGTGCCACAGGGACAGGGGGCCGTGAGACCCAGTACTTC | CATGTGGRETQYF | TRBD1 | TRBJ2-5 | TRBV10-3 | .
TGCAGTGCTAGTTTCGCAGGGGTGAACACTGAAGCTTTCTTT | CSASFAGVNTEAFF | . | TRBJ1-1 | TRBV20-1 | few
TGTGCCACCAGTGACGAAGATAGGACAGGCGGTGCTTTCTTT | CATSDEDRTGGAFF | TRBD1 | TRBJ1-1 | TRBV24-1 | .
TGCAGTGCTAGAGATCCAACAGGGATAAGCTCTGGAAACACCATATATTTT | CSARDPTGISSGNTIYF | . | TRBJ1-3 | TRBV20-1 | .
TGTGCCAGCAGCATGTTAGGGGGTGGGACCGGGGAGCTGTTTTTT | CASSMLGGGTGELFF | . | TRBJ2-2 | TRBV12-3/TRBV12-4 | .
TGTGCCAGCAGCTCCCGGACGGCTTCAGGAAACACCATATATTTT | CASSSRTASGNTIYF | . | TRBJ1-3 | TRBV5-4 | .
TGTGCCAGCAGCTTAGGAGGGTCTGGCGGCTACACCTTC | CASSLGGSGGYTF | . | TRBJ1-2 | TRBV7-9 | .
TGTGCCAGCAGTCAGATTTACGGGACAGGGTTATACGAGCAGTACTTC | CASSQIYGTGLYEQYF | TRBD1 | TRBJ2-7 | TRBV27 | once
TGTGCCAGCAGTTTACTTACCCCCCGGGGGGGCAAAAATGAGCAGTTCTTC | CASSLLTPRGGKNEQFF | TRBD2 | TRBJ2-1 | TRBV27 | .
TGCAGTGCTAGGGCAGACAGAGCTACGAAGCAGTACTTC | CSARADRATKQYF | . | TRBJ2-7 | TRBV20-1 | .
TGCGCCAGCAGCTTGGCAGGGGGCTCACATATGAACACTGAAGCTTTCTTT | CASSLAGGSHMNTEAFF | TRBD1 | TRBJ1-1 | TRBV5-1 | .
TGTGCCAGCAGCCGGATGAATACTGGGGGCTATGGCTACACCTTC | CASSRMNTGGYGYTF | . | TRBJ1-2 | TRBV6-1 | .
TGTGCCACCAGTGACACGGACGCAAGTACCTACGAGCAGTACTTC | CATSDTDASTYEQYF | . | TRBJ2-7 | TRBV24-1 | .
TGCAGTGCTAGAGACCTTCCTACCCAACGAAGGGCGGGGGGGCGAACAAACACTGAAGCTTTCTTT | CSARDLPTQRRAGGRTNTEAFF | . | TRBJ1-1 | TRBV20-1 | .
TGTGCCAGCAGGAAAGGACCCGCTTTGGACAGTGGGTGGGCTTTCTTT | CASRKGPALDSGWAFF | . | TRBJ1-1 | TRBV2 | .
TGTGCCAGCAGCCTCGGGACAGCTTATGGCTACACCTTC | CASSLGTAYGYTF | TRBD1 | TRBJ1-2 | TRBV7-2 | .
TGCAGTGCTAAGCCCCAAAATGAAAAACTGTTTTTT | CSAKPQNEKLFF | . | TRBJ1-4 | TRBV20-1 | few
TGTGCCACCAGCAGAGGGGGTAGCGGAGTCAACAATGAGCAGTTCTTC | CATSRGGSGVNNEQFF | . | TRBJ2-1 | TRBV15 | .
TGCAGTGCCTCCGGGCCAATACAACCTAGGGAGACCCAGTACTTC | CSASGPIQPRETQYF | . | TRBJ2-5 | TRBV20-1 | .
TGCAGTGCTAGCCCAGGGGTTGCTGGAAACACCATATATTTT | CSASPGVAGNTIYF | . | TRBJ1-3 | TRBV20-1 | .
TGTGCCAGCAGTAACCCGGGACAGAACCACACTGAAGCTTTCTTT | CASSNPGQNHTEAFF | TRBD1 | TRBJ1-1 | TRBV27 | .
TGTGCCAGCAGGGGAAAGGGGACAGGGTATGGCTACACCTTC | CASRGKGTGYGYTF | TRBD1 | TRBJ1-2 | TRBV6-1 | .
TGTGCCAGCAGTTACGACAGGAGCTCCTACAATGAGCAGTTCTTC | CASSYDRSSYNEQFF | . | TRBJ2-1 | TRBV6-5 | once
TGTGCCAGCAGTTTATCGGGGATAGGTGGCTACACCTTC | CASSLSGIGGYTF | . | TRBJ1-2 | TRBV12-3/TRBV12-4 | .
TGTGCCAGCAGTTTTAGGGCCACCGGGGAGCTGTTTTTT | CASSFRATGELFF | . | TRBJ2-2 | TRBV27 | once
TGTGCCAGCAGCTCATCGACAGTTTCTGGGGCCAACGTCCTGACTTTC | CASSSSTVSGANVLTF | . | TRBJ2-6 | TRBV7-8 | few
TGTGCCTGGAATCTGGGCTCCTACGAGCAGTACTTC | CAWNLGSYEQYF | . | TRBJ2-7 | TRBV30 | few
TGTGCCAGCAGCTTATCTTCGGAGGGGAGAAACGAGCAGTACTTC | CASSLSSEGRNEQYF | . | TRBJ2-7 | TRBV7-2 | .
TGTGCCACCAGTGATTTTGGATCGGCGTATACAGGGCAGTACTTC | CATSDFGSAYTGQYF | . | TRBJ2-7 | TRBV24-1 | few
TGTGCCAGCAGCTTGGGGGCTAAGGTTGATAATTCACCCCTCCACTTT | CASSLGAKVDNSPLHF | . | TRBJ1-6 | TRBV5-4 | .
TGTGCCAGCAGCGAAAAAAGCGCCGGGACAAACTACGAGCAGTACTTC | CASSEKSAGTNYEQYF | . | TRBJ2-7 | TRBV21-1 | few
TGTGCCACCAGTGATTCCCTAACATCGACCCAGTACTTC | CATSDSLTSTQYF | . | TRBJ2-5 | TRBV24-1 | .
TGTGCCAGCAGTTTGGTTGGGTTATTGAACTATGGCTACACCTTC | CASSLVGLLNYGYTF | . | TRBJ1-2 | TRBV12-3/TRBV12-4 | .
TGTGCCAGCAGACGCCGCGGGCAGAACCAAGAGACCCAGTACTTC | CASRRRGQNQETQYF | . | TRBJ2-5 | TRBV6-1 | .
TGTGCCAGCAGGCTACAGGGGAGCAGCTATGGCTACACCTTC | CASRLQGSSYGYTF | TRBD1 | TRBJ1-2 | TRBV2 | .
TGTGCCAGCAGCAGGGGACTAGCGGGGAACACCGGGGAGCTGTTTTTT | CASSRGLAGNTGELFF | TRBD2 | TRBJ2-2 | TRBV7-2 | .
TGCAGTGCACCACTAGCGGGGGGGCGGGAGCAGTTCTTC | CSAPLAGGREQFF | TRBD2 | TRBJ2-1 | TRBV20-1 | .
TGTGCCAGTACCCCATTTCTTAGGAACACCGGGGAGCTGTTTTTT | CASTPFLRNTGELFF | . | TRBJ2-2 | TRBV19 | .
TGCAGCGTTTTGTGGGGGGGGAACACTGAAGCTTTCTTT | CSVLWGGNTEAFF | . | TRBJ1-1 | TRBV29-1 | .
TGTGCCAGCAGCCGATGGACAGGGGGCAACTATGGCTACACCTTC | CASSRWTGGNYGYTF | TRBD1 | TRBJ1-2 | TRBV12-3/TRBV12-4 | .
TGTGCCAGCAGCCCGGGGCATATAGCCCCCTCTGGGGCCAACGTCCTGACTTTC | CASSPGHIAPSGANVLTF | . | TRBJ2-6 | TRBV6-2/TRBV6-3 | .
TGCAGTGCTAGTGCGGACAGGCATGGCTACACCTTC | CSASADRHGYTF | TRBD1 | TRBJ1-2 | TRBV20-1 | few
TGCAGTGCTAGAGATCTCAGGGTGGCCAAAAACATTCAGTACTTC | CSARDLRVAKNIQYF | . | TRBJ2-4 | TRBV20-1 | few
TGCAGTGCACCCCCGACAGGGGGTTACACTGAAGCTTTCTTT | CSAPPTGGYTEAFF | TRBD1 | TRBJ1-1 | TRBV20-1 | .
TGTGCCAGCAGTTTACGGAGAGGGGCAGGCAATCAGCCCCAGCATTTT | CASSLRRGAGNQPQHF | . | TRBJ1-5 | TRBV28 | .
TGTGCCAGCTCACCGGGACTAGCGGGAGTTTTAGGGGAGCAGTACTTC | CASSPGLAGVLGEQYF | TRBD2 | TRBJ2-7 | TRBV18 | .
TGTGCCAGCAGTCTACAGGGGGCCCAAGAGACCCAGTACTTC | CASSLQGAQETQYF | TRBD1 | TRBJ2-5 | TRBV27 | large
TGTGCCAGCAGTCCAGGCGGGGTATGGGCGACTAGCACAGATACGCAGTATTTT | CASSPGGVWATSTDTQYF | . | TRBJ2-3 | TRBV27 | .
TGTGCCAGCAGCTTACAGGGGGCTGCTTCCTACGAGCAGTACTTC | CASSLQGAASYEQYF | TRBD1 | TRBJ2-7 | TRBV11-2 | few
TGTGCCACCAGGGGTATCGGCACCGGGGAGCTGTTTTTT | CATRGIGTGELFF | . | TRBJ2-2 | TRBV24-1 | .
TGCGCCAGCAGCTTAGGGACGTCCTCCTATGGCTACACCTTC | CASSLGTSSYGYTF | . | TRBJ1-2 | TRBV5-1 | .
TGCAGTGCTAGAAGTAAGGACACCATATATTTT | CSARSKDTIYF | . | TRBJ1-3 | TRBV20-1 | .
TGTGCCAGCAGTTTATCTGGTTGGGAGGCTGTGGAATTCTACGAGCAGTACTTC | CASSLSGWEAVEFYEQYF | . | TRBJ2-7 | TRBV27 | few